The clone carrying this T cell receptor beta chain was counted ten times or more. This sample is drawn from a study of tumor-infiltrating lymphocytes in oesophageal squamous cell carcinoma. One entry per CDR3 protein results from TCRdb running MiXCR on the PCR reads. The profile shows around 21,000 distinct CDR3 sequences, roughly 39% of them singletons. Germline V gene lookup returns CDR1 SGHKS and CDR2 YYEKEE (reference sequence). V trimming: 4 bases; J trimming: 7 bases; junction bases outside the gene matches: 7. There are 14 residues in the CDR3. V is TRBV5-5 and J is TRBJ2-7, with 11 bases identical to TRBD1. The sequence was obtained from a male donor with esophageal squamous cell carcinoma. Sequenced input: normal esophageal tissue next to the tumor. CDR3 residues: CASSPDRGRWEQYF. CDR3 coding DNA: TGTGCCAGCAGCCCGGACAGGGGGCGTTGGGAGCAGTACTTC.